Presented here are 10 T cell receptor beta chains from one specimen sequenced in a study of T cells in Graves' hyperthyroidism and ophthalmopathy. Amplification of TCR beta CDR3 regions used RNA as the template. With the HTBI primer set, the TCR CDR3 went through a first round of RT-PCR. MiXCR, run by TCRdb on the multiplex PCR reads, gives a single entry per CDR3 protein. The repertoire holds roughly 500,000 distinct CDR3 sequences, with roughly 14% as singletons. Sequences were obtained from blood. These receptors all stem from a woman in her 30s with Graves' hyperthyroidism that later progressed to Graves' ophthalmopathy.

In this sample, this clonotype turned up many times. This chain links TRBV6-2 or TRBV6-3 with TRBJ1-2; D remains ambiguous. The CDR3 consists of 11 residues. Per the germline V gene, CDR1 is MNHEY and CDR2 is SVGEGT. Trimming left V 6 bases short and J 5 bases short, with 7 bases between. In nucleotides, the CDR3 is TGTGCCAGCAGAAACGGATATGGCTACACCTTC. This translates into CASRNGYGYTF.

The chain links TRBV24-1 to TRBJ2-3, with D possibly TRBD1 on 7 matching bases. The CDR3 runs to 17 residues. The germline CDR1 and CDR2 sequences are KGHDR and SFDVKD. V lost 2 bases to trimming and J lost 7 bases, with 21 bases between them. The CDR3 DNA sequence: TGTGCCACCAGTGATTCCCGGGGCGGGGACAGAAGTTATACGCAGTATTTT. As protein: CATSDSRGGDRSYTQYF.

The V gene is TRBV7-9, the J gene TRBJ1-5, with 8 bases lining up with TRBD1. Germline-derived CDR1 and CDR2 are SEHNR and FQNEAQ (reference sequence). The J segment lost 4 bases and the V segment lost 5 bases, leaving 7 bases of the junction unmatched. The CDR3 is made up of 15 amino acids. CDR3 sequence (DNA): TGTGCCAGCAGCCCCGACAGGGGTACAAATCAGCCCCAGCATTTT. Translation: CASSPDRGTNQPQHF.

Ten or more counts support this clonotype. CDR3 bases: TGCAGCGTTGATGGATTAGGGACCGGGGAGCTGTTTTTT. It codes for CSVDGLGTGELFF. The chain has TRBV29-1 and TRBJ2-2; D unresolved. CDR3 size: 13 residues. Trimming left V 3 bases short and J 5 bases short, with 10 bases between. CDR1 and CDR2 (germline): SQVTM, ANQGSEA.

Regarding this clonotype: Just one base apart from a much larger clone, this may be a read error. The chain recombines TRBV18 with TRBJ1-3; D is undetermined. Germline CDR1 is KGHSH and CDR2 is LQKENI. Trimming removed 8 bases from V and 7 bases from J, with 12 bases in between. The CDR3 runs 12 residues. In DNA form, the CDR3 reads TGTGCCAGCCCACAATGGACTAACACCATATATTTT. Encoded protein: CASPQWTNTIYF.

In its sample, this clonotype was seen many times. The V and J genes are TRBV30 and TRBJ2-2, with TRBD2 matching 7 bases. CDR1 and CDR2 (germline): GTSNPN, SVGIG (reference sequence). CDR3 length equals 15 residues. The J segment lost 3 bases and the V segment lost 1 base, leaving 5 bases of the junction unmatched. This chain's CDR3 is CAWSGSSGYTGELFF. DNA of the CDR3: TGTGCCTGGAGTGGCTCTAGCGGATACACCGGGGAGCTGTTTTTT.

This clonotype was picked up many times. Its ends do not fully match the called genes, so a read error is possible. In DNA, the CDR3 is TGTGCCACCAGTACTTCCCACCAGGACAGCTATAGCAATCAGCCCCAGCATTTT. It yields the protein CATSTSHQDSYSNQPQHF. The chain joins TRBV28 to TRBJ1-5, with D tentatively TRBD1 (6 bases). The CDR3 has 18 amino acids. The germline gives CDR1 MDHEN, CDR2 SYDVKM.

The chain couples TRBV4-1 to TRBJ2-7; no definite D call. V was trimmed by 3 bases and J by 0 bases, leaving 9 bases between them. The CDR3 has 14 amino acids. Germline V gene data show CDR1 as MGHRA and CDR2 as YSYEKL. This CDR3 reads CASSQVRASYEQYF. The CDR3 bases are TGCGCCAGCAGCCAGGTACGGGCCTCCTACGAGCAGTACTTC.

A few counts support this clonotype. This chain connects TRBV2 to TRBJ1-2; D is uncertain. CDR1 SNHLY and CDR2 FYNNEI come from the germline V gene. Trimming pared 6 bases from V and 1 base from J, leaving 12 bases between. The CDR3 has 14 residues. The CDR3, as DNA: TGTGCCAGCAGGAGCCGGACGGGTAACTATGGCTACACCTTC. Translating it yields CASRSRTGNYGYTF.

This clonotype was recorded at least ten times. Germline and junction disagree at one end, which may indicate a read error. The chain recombines TRBV28 with TRBJ2-7; D call uncertain. The CDR3 loop spans 12 amino acids. Germline loops: CDR1 MDHEN, CDR2 SYDVKM. The CDR3 loop is CASSLSDYEQYF. The CDR3 DNA reads as TGTGCCAGCAGCTTATCGGACTACGAGCAGTACTTC.